The clone carrying this T cell receptor (beta chain) was recorded at least ten times. Its antigen is not known. This sample was taken from a study of T-cell memory formation after mild COVID-19. Study results and limitations: CD4+ contracting clones were mainly CM and EM; CD8+ ones, EMRA. Whereas later expanders leaned CD4+, clones contracting day 15 to 85 showed a balanced CD4/CD8 makeup. Within pre-infection memory, some responding clones were found, suggesting cross-reactive memory joined.

Germline-derived CDR1 and CDR2 are SGDLS and YYNGEE. CDR3 length: 15 residues. Trimming shortened V by 0 bases and J by 7 bases, and 16 bases separated the two germline ends. A single record per CDR3 protein comes from TCRdb applying MiXCR to the 5' RACE reads. This sample has nearly 350,000 distinct CDR3 sequences, with over 10% found just once. This receptor was obtained from a man in his late teens or twenties who had mild COVID-19 (a few samples of this study predate the infection). Cell type and time point are not known. Sequencing used PBMCs or a T cell subset sorted from them (not recorded which). V gene TRBV9 combines with J gene TRBJ1-2; no reliable D call. CDR3 coding DNA: TGTGCCAGCAGCGTAGGGGGTCCGATCGAGGGTGGCTACACCTTC. This sequence encodes CASSVGGPIEGGYTF.